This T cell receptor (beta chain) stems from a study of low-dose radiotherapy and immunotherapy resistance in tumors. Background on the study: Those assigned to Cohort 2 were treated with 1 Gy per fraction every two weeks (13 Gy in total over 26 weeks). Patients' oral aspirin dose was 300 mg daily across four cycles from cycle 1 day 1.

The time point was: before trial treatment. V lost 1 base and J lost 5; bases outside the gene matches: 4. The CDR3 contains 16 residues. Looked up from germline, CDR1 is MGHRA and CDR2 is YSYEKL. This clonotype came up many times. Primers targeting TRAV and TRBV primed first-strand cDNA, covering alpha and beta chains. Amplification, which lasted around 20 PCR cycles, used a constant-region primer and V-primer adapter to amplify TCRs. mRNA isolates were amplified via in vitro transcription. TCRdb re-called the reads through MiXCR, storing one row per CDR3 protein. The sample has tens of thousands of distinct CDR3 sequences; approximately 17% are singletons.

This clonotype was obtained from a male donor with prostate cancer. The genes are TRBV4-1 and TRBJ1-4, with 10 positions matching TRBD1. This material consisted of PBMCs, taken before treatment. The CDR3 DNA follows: TGCGCCAGCAGCCAAGGGCCGGGACAGGGGAATGAAAAACTGTTTTTT. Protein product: CASSQGPGQGNEKLFF.